The next 30 T cell receptor beta chains were all read from a single sample in a study of regulatory dendritic cells for organ transplantation. Libraries were prepared by immunoSEQ multiplex PCR; TCRdb keeps only in-frame clonotypes and omits some of them. The sample records about 28,000 clones, approximately 77% being singletons. Specimen: naive CD8+ T cells from blood. Subset here: CD45RA+ naive T cells. The receptor source for this set is a human donor in good health.

There are a few counts of this clone. The chain has TRBV7-9 and TRBJ1-2; TRBD1 might be the D (6 bases). CDR3 length: 15 amino acids. Trimming removed 1 base from V and 3 bases from J, with 12 bases in between. CDR1 SEHNR and CDR2 FQNEAQ come from the germline V gene (reference sequence). In DNA form, the CDR3 reads TGTGCCAGCAGCTTAGTAGGGGGACAAGACTATGGCTACACCTTC. Its translation is CASSLVGGQDYGYTF.

The chain combines TRBV6-5 with TRBJ1-5, with 7 bases aligning to TRBD1. V was pared by 2 bases and J by 3 bases, with 4 bases of the junction left unmatched. CDR1 MNHEY and CDR2 SVGAGI come from the germline V gene. This CDR3 has 15 residues. CDR3 loop: CASSYGGGPNQPQHF. The DNA for the CDR3 is TGTGCCAGCAGTTACGGAGGGGGCCCCAATCAGCCCCAGCATTTT.

The chain links TRBV12-5 to TRBJ2-2; 8 bases map to TRBD1. Germline V lookup: CDR1 LGHNT, CDR2 FRNRAP. This CDR3 comprises 12 residues. The DNA for the CDR3 is TGTGGGGGACAGGACGGCACCGGGGAGCTGTTTTTT. Translated, it gives CGGQDGTGELFF.

CDR3: CASSPLGSYEQYF. DNA of the CDR3: TGTGCCAGCAGTCCCCTCGGGTCCTACGAGCAGTACTTC. The rearrangement uses TRBV25-1 and TRBJ2-7; D is unclear. Germline CDR1 is MGHDK and CDR2 is SYGVNS. Trimming pared 5 bases from V and 1 base from J, leaving 9 bases between. This CDR3 is built from 13 residues.

The V call is TRBV7-8, the J call TRBJ2-2, with TRBD2 identical over 13 bases. The ends lost 8 bases at V and 5 bases at J; junction bases unmatched: 8. CDR3 length equals 16 residues. CDR1 and CDR2 (germline): SGHVS, FQNEAQ. The CDR3, as DNA: TGTGCCAGCCAACCAACTAGCGGGGGGGCTACCGGGGAGCTGTTTTTT. Protein: CASQPTSGGATGELFF.

This clone was recorded once. V usage is TRBV21-1 and J usage is TRBJ2-7; the table's TRBD2 call for D was not verified on the DNA. TRBV21-1 is noted as a pseudogene. This CDR3 has 15 amino acids. CDR3 in DNA: TGTGCCAGCAGTTTAGCGGGGGTGAAAAGGTACGAGCAGTACTTC. Its protein product is CASSLAGVKRYEQYF.

V and J are TRBV15 and TRBJ2-2; 8 bases fit TRBD2. This CDR3 region has 17 residues. J gave up 3 bases and V 1 base, and 7 bases lay outside the gene matches. Germline V gives CDR1 LNHNV, CDR2 YYDKDF (reference sequence). For the CDR3, the DNA is TGTGCCACCAGCAGAGCGGTGACTAGCGTTGACACCGGGGAGCTGTTTTTT. Amino acids: CATSRAVTSVDTGELFF.

The CDR3 DNA reads TGCAGCGTTGAAGTCCCAGGGTCAGGAAACACCATATATTTT. The encoded protein is CSVEVPGSGNTIYF. This chain links TRBV29-1 with TRBJ1-3; tentative D call: TRBD1 (5 bases). This CDR3 region has 14 residues. V was shortened by 1 base and J by 4 bases, with 11 bases between the two germline ends. Germline V gives CDR1 SQVTM, CDR2 ANQGSEA.

CDR3 sequence (DNA): TGTGCCAGCACCGGTCCGGACAGGGTGGAAGAGCAGTTCTTC. Translation gives CASTGPDRVEEQFF. V gene TRBV6-6 combines with J gene TRBJ2-1, with 8 positions matching TRBD1. J gave up 10 bases and V 7 bases, and 12 bases lay outside the gene matches. The germline V gene encodes CDR1 MNHNY and CDR2 SVGAGI (reference sequence). This CDR3 comprises 14 residues.

The gene calls are TRBV4-1 and TRBJ2-5; the D gene is possibly TRBD2 (7 bases). Trimming left V 4 bases short and J 1 base short, with 16 bases between. Germline loops: CDR1 MGHRA, CDR2 YSYEKL. This CDR3 has 16 residues. CDR3 DNA sequence: TGCGCCAGCAGCCCAGTGAGGGGGGGGCCCCAAGAGACCCAGTACTTC. It codes for CASSPVRGGPQETQYF.

The chain has TRBV7-8 and TRBJ1-4; D unclear. In germline, CDR1 is SGHVS, CDR2 FQNEAQ. V lost 2 bases, J lost 0 bases, and 7 bases lay in between. The CDR3 spans 15 residues. In DNA form, the CDR3 reads TGTGCCAGCAGCTTACAGGCTACAACTAATGAAAAACTGTTTTTT. It specifies CASSLQATTNEKLFF.

This clone was seen a handful of times. Other nucleotide sequences in the sample specify the same CDR3. The rearrangement uses TRBV5-4 and TRBJ1-3; no clear D gene. Germline CDR1 reads SGHNT; CDR2 reads YYREEE (reference sequence). Trimming shortened V by 2 bases and J by 4 bases, and 7 bases separated the two germline ends. The CDR3 runs 13 residues. CDR3 region: CASSFLSGNTIYF. CDR3 DNA: TGTGCCAGCAGCTTCTTGTCCGGAAACACCATATATTTT.

V is TRBV29-1 and J is TRBJ2-7; 8 bases match TRBD1. With V trimmed by 6 bases and J by 0 bases, 4 bases remained unmatched. Looked up from germline, CDR1 is SQVTM and CDR2 is ANQGSEA. The CDR3 spans 13 residues. Here the CDR3 DNA reads TGCAGCGTGTGGACAGGGTCCTCCTACGAGCAGTACTTC. Amino acid sequence: CSVWTGSSYEQYF.

The chain combines TRBV11-2 with TRBJ2-1; 7 nucleotides match TRBD2. J lost 0 bases, V lost 5 bases, and 7 bases had no gene match. Germline V gene lookup returns CDR1 SGHAT and CDR2 FQNNGV. The CDR3 extends over 16 amino acids. The CDR3 loop is CASSPRGRDSYNEQFF. In nucleotides, the CDR3 is TGTGCCAGCAGCCCGCGAGGGAGGGACTCCTACAATGAGCAGTTCTTC.

The CDR3 DNA reads TGTGCCAGCAGTGGGAGGGACAGTACTAACCTGAGGGGAAACACCATATATTTT. Protein sequence: CASSGRDSTNLRGNTIYF. V usage is TRBV6-1 and J usage is TRBJ1-3, with 7 bases aligning to TRBD1. In germline, CDR1 is MNHNS, CDR2 SASEGT. This CDR3 has 18 amino acids. After removal of 4 bases from V and 4 bases from J, the junction contained 16 bases not matched to a gene.

The chain carries TRBV5-6 and TRBJ2-5, with TRBD2 matching over 9 bases. The junction had 5 bases not matched to a gene; V was cut back by 1 base and J by 4 bases. From germline, CDR1 is SGHDT and CDR2 YYEEEE. The CDR3 is made up of 15 amino acids. In DNA, the CDR3 is TGTGCCAGCAGCTTGAGCCTAGCGGGGAGAGAGACCCAGTACTTC. The encoded protein is CASSLSLAGRETQYF.

V usage is TRBV4-2 and J usage is TRBJ2-7, with 7 bases that match TRBD2. Germline V gene sequence: CDR1 LGHNA, CDR2 YNFKEQ. Trimming cost V 0 bases and J 0 bases; bases outside gene matches: 14. The CDR3 has 19 residues. CDR3: CASSQEREGRVNPSYEQYF. The DNA for the CDR3 is TGTGCCAGCAGCCAAGAGAGGGAGGGGAGGGTCAACCCCTCCTACGAGCAGTACTTC.

The chain combines TRBV19 with TRBJ1-1; TRBD1 matches at 9 bases. Germline-derived CDR1 and CDR2 are LNHDA and SQIVND (reference sequence). This CDR3 has 19 residues. The J segment lost 5 bases and the V segment lost 0 bases, leaving 16 bases of the junction unmatched. CDR3 in DNA: TGTGCCAGTAGTATAGAAGAGACTTGGGACAGGGAAGGGAGAACTGAAGCTTTCTTT. As protein: CASSIEETWDREGRTEAFF.

J is TRBJ1-1 and V is TRBV2; 8 bases align to TRBD1. The trim removed 4 bases at V and 2 bases at J, leaving 3 bases unmatched. The germline V gene encodes CDR1 SNHLY and CDR2 FYNNEI. The CDR3 loop spans 14 amino acids. The CDR3, as DNA: TGTGCCAGCAGTGGACAGGGGAATAACACTGAAGCTTTCTTT. Translated: CASSGQGNNTEAFF.

The chain links TRBV20-1 to TRBJ2-7; 7 nucleotides agree with TRBD1. J lost 6 bases, V lost 4 bases, and 3 bases had no gene match. The length of the CDR3 is 11 residues. Germline V gives CDR1 DFQATT, CDR2 SNEGSKA (reference sequence). The CDR3 sequence: CSAKQGFEQYF. The CDR3 DNA reads TGCAGTGCTAAACAGGGGTTCGAGCAGTACTTC.

There are a few counts of this clone. The V and J genes are TRBV19 and TRBJ2-1; D not certain. Per germline, CDR1 LNHDA and CDR2 SQIVND (reference sequence). The V end lost 3 bases, the J end lost 0 bases, and 6 bases lay between the germline ends. The CDR3 sequence is 14 residues long. CDR3: CASSMWSSYNEQFF. CDR3 coding DNA: TGTGCCAGTAGTATGTGGAGCTCCTACAATGAGCAGTTCTTC.

This clone has just one count. The rearrangement joins TRBV13 to TRBJ2-7, with D perhaps TRBD1 (6 bases). The length of the CDR3 is 14 residues. Trimming removed 5 bases at V and 2 bases at J, with 13 bases between. Looked up from germline, CDR1 is PRHDT and CDR2 is FYEKMQ (reference sequence). The CDR3 DNA sequence: TGTGCCAGCAGCCCGGACAGAAAAACCTACGAGCAGTACTTC. Translation: CASSPDRKTYEQYF.

The chain joins TRBV11-2 to TRBJ2-1; the D is unclear. Germline V CDR1 and CDR2: SGHAT, FQNNGV. Trimming stripped 2 bases from V and 7 bases from J, with 6 bases between. The CDR3 totals 12 residues. The CDR3 nucleotides read TGTGCCAGCAGCTTATTTCCGAATGAGCAGTTCTTC. This gives the protein CASSLFPNEQFF.

The J gene is TRBJ2-7, the V gene TRBV2; no firm D call. Trimming took off 6 bases at V and 0 bases at J, with 6 bases between the two ends. CDR1 is SNHLY, CDR2 FYNNEI, per germline. The length of the CDR3 is 12 residues. CDR3 region: CASRESSYEQYF. The CDR3 DNA reads TGTGCCAGCAGGGAGAGCTCCTACGAGCAGTACTTC. Using reference TRBV2 and TRBJ2-7 for the parts outside the CDR3, the full variable domain is EPEVTQTPSHQVTQMGQEVILRCVPISNHLYFYWYRQILGQKVEFLVSFYNNEISEKSEIFDDQFSVERPDGSNFTLKIRSTKLEDSAMYFCASRESSYEQYFGPGTRLTVT.

The chain is built from TRBV6-1 and TRBJ2-7; D is unresolved. Germline V gene sequence: CDR1 MNHNS, CDR2 SASEGT. V shed 8 bases and J shed 0 bases, with 8 bases lying between them. The CDR3 covers 12 residues. The CDR3 DNA follows: TGTGCCAGCCGAGCCTTCTCCTACGAGCAGTACTTC. Amino acids: CASRAFSYEQYF.

V is TRBV15 and J is TRBJ2-3; possible D gene TRBD1, 5 bases. Between the trimmed V and J ends, which lost 0 bases and 4 bases, there was a span of 8 bases. The CDR3 consists of 14 residues. The V gene's germline CDR1 is LNHNV and CDR2 YYDKDF (reference sequence). As DNA, the CDR3 is TGTGCCACCAGCAGAGAAGTGGGGCCAGATACGCAGTATTTT. Amino acids: CATSREVGPDTQYF.

This clone was seen a single time. This chain uses TRBV4-1 with TRBJ2-3; maybe TRBD2 (5 bases). The germline gives CDR1 MGHRA, CDR2 YSYEKL. The length of the CDR3 is 14 residues. V shed 1 base and J shed 4 bases, with 9 bases lying between them. CDR3 nucleotides: TGCGCCAGCAGCCAAGGGTACGGGGCAGATACGCAGTATTTT. This gives the protein CASSQGYGADTQYF.

This chain uses TRBV19 with TRBJ1-1; D remains unclear. Germline CDR1 is LNHDA and CDR2 is SQIVND (reference sequence). The CDR3 is made up of 11 amino acids. V lost 5 bases, J lost 4 bases, and 5 bases lay in between. Written as DNA, the CDR3 is TGTGCCAGTAGTGCTACCACTGAAGCTTTCTTT. It codes for CASSATTEAFF.

J is TRBJ2-1 and V is TRBV4-2; D is undetermined. The CDR3 has 17 residues. Germline CDR1 LGHNA, CDR2 YNFKEQ. V lost 0 bases, J lost 0 bases, and 12 bases lay in between. CDR3 protein: CASSQEVLRSSYNEQFF. The CDR3 coding sequence is TGTGCCAGCAGCCAAGAGGTATTAAGGAGCTCCTACAATGAGCAGTTCTTC.

The chain links TRBV11-2 to TRBJ1-2; D is unresolved. V lost 8 bases and J lost 5, with 21 bases in between. The CDR3 consists of 15 residues. The V gene's germline CDR1 is SGHAT and CDR2 FQNNGV. The CDR3 bases are TGTGCCAGCCAGCCATTTGCCGGGTCGGATTATGGCTACACCTTC. The encoded protein is CASQPFAGSDYGYTF.